This T cell receptor beta chain derives from a study of beta chain features in type 1 diabetes (dated 2018 in TCRdb). At the level of the whole study: Mean age, gender distribution, total cell number and subset yield did not differ between patients and healthy donors. A total of 100 million to 140 million sorted cells were examined across all samples, and the number of cells per subset was strongly correlated with RNA yield. The study compared the TCRB repertoires of sorted circulating CD4+ T cell subsets in recently diagnosed type 1 diabetes patients with those in matched healthy donors. Naive and central memory subsets were obtained from all 30 or so donors, but regulatory and stem cell-like memory subsets were isolated from only 8 patients and roughly 8 healthy donors.

A single peripheral blood draw of 90 to 150 mL on average was collected from each donor into heparinised tubes. Using a panel that included CD45RO, CCR7, CD25, CD127, CD95 and CD27, naive, central memory, regulatory and stem cell-like memory CD4+ T cells were sorted on a BD FACSAria II. Purity was above 95% for every sorted population. PBMCs were isolated immediately by Lymphoprep density gradient centrifugation and stained directly without culture. Samples were stained and sorted in pairs, with one healthy donor and one patient per experiment, so that batch effects were minimized. This clone occurred a few times. Its recognized antigen is unknown. The input lacks base qualities; no much larger clone sits a single base away. What the work shows at the level of the full study, not this receptor alone: Shorter templates might be favored by PCR, yet because patient and control samples were amplified and corrected together, any such skew would affect both groups equally. At VDJ recombination sites, patients with type 1 diabetes made fewer insertions and deleted more nucleotides, a pattern implying thymic rearrangement abnormalities. Because the HLA sub-analyses included only small numbers of individuals, any influence of HLA type on TCRB rearrangement was left unresolved. Naive, central memory and regulatory TCRB repertoires appeared to be more alike among patients than among healthy donors. Type 1 diabetes patients showed a moderate but significant shortening of TCRB CDR3 length in all four CD4+ subsets. Sequencing cDNA rather than genomic DNA could over-represent highly expressing activated cells, although activation and CD3 levels did not differ between groups.

The High Capacity cDNA Reverse Transcription Kit was used to reverse transcribe all of the isolated RNA, meaning that expressed TCRB transcripts were what got sequenced. Deep immunoSEQ sequencing was performed on naive, central memory and regulatory T cell samples, with an average of about 3.57 million total reads per sample. Sorted cells were lysed in RLT buffer and RNA was extracted with DNase-treated RNeasy Micro or Mini kits, depending on cell number. To prevent cross-contamination, every cell subset was processed on its own, while patient and healthy donor samples were processed together. TCRB sequences were amplified from cDNA with the immunoSEQ multiplex PCR, producing 87-bp fragments spanning the CDR3 region. Sequencing of the amplicons was performed on the Illumina HiSeq platform. Per the original workflow: PCR bias was computationally corrected using synthetic template baselines, reads within Hamming distance 2 were collapsed, and singletons that could not be merged were discarded. By aligning reads against IMGT, V, D and J genes, CDR3 length, and insertions or deletions at six rearrangement sites were assigned. Within each subset, clonotype counts were normalized to sorted cell number, and only after that were true diversity and Gini coefficients computed with the tcR R package. Repertoire sharing was quantified using the overlap coefficient calculated on TCRB nucleotide sequences. Out-of-frame TCRB sequences from naive cells were analyzed to stand in for the pre-selection repertoire. TCRdb's version of the immuneACCESS table is confined to in-frame rearrangements and falls short of the full clone set. An unresolved V gene accounts for under half of the shortfall where checked; the remainder is of unknown origin. The DNA gave D and trimming, while V, J and clone size come from that table. Here the sample has 300,000 to 400,000 clones; 10% to 15% occur a single time. The ten largest clones represent approximately 0.015% of the sample.

V lost 5 bases and J lost 0 bases; the stretch between them is 11 bases long. CDR1 and CDR2 (SGHAT, FQDESV) derive from the germline V gene (reference sequence). The CDR3, from cysteine to phenylalanine, totals 15 residues. The sequence is cut down to CDR3 DNA, 45 bases in frame from base 1. The rearrangement joined TRBV11-1 to TRBJ2-4; TRBD1 is possibly the D segment (5 matching bases). This receptor was obtained from a young man in good health. Sequencing input: naive CD4+ T cells from blood. The cell subset or site label corresponds to: true naive CD4+ T cells. The CDR3 region reads CASSRDRLAKNIQYF. At the DNA level, the sequence is TGTGCCAGCAGCCGAGACAGACTAGCCAAAAACATTCAGTACTTC.